The 8 T cell receptor beta chains below were found in one sample sequenced in a study of T cell changes during pregnancy in multiple sclerosis. Repertoires were generated with immunoSEQ multiplex PCR, while TCRdb's copy carries only in-frame clones and drops some. The data show tens of thousands of clones, more than 90% seen once. The input for sequencing was peripheral blood, taken in the third trimester of pregnancy. These receptors were obtained from a female donor in good health, enrolled as a control in a pregnancy study.

The gene calls are TRBV5-4 and TRBJ1-2, with 8 bases matching TRBD1. CDR1 and CDR2 (germline): SGHNT, YYREEE (reference sequence). V shed 6 bases, J shed 3 bases, and the junction held 7 bases outside the gene matches. The CDR3 extends over 14 amino acids. CDR3 nucleotide sequence: TGTGCCAGCACCTGGACAGGGAGGGACTATGGCTACACCTTC. The encoded protein is CASTWTGRDYGYTF.

The gene calls are TRBV9 and TRBJ2-1; 8 nucleotides line up with TRBD2. V was clipped by 0 bases and J by 8 bases; unmatched bases: 10. This CDR3 has 16 amino acids. Germline loops: CDR1 SGDLS, CDR2 YYNGEE. Here the CDR3 reads CASSVGWGLGSDEQFF. CDR3 coding DNA: TGTGCCAGCAGCGTAGGTTGGGGACTAGGGTCGGATGAGCAGTTCTTC. Together with reference TRBV9 and TRBJ2-1, the CDR3 gives the full variable domain: DSGVTQTPKHLITATGQRVTLRCSPRSGDLSVYWYQQSLDQGLQFLIQYYNGEERAKGNILERFSAQQFPDLHSELNLSSLELGDSALYFCASSVGWGLGSDEQFFGPGTRLTVL.

The rearrangement links TRBV10-2 to TRBJ2-7; 12 bases match TRBD2. Trimming cost V 5 bases and J 2 bases; bases outside gene matches: 1. Germline CDR1 and CDR2: WSHSY and SAAADI. The CDR3 covers 14 residues. The CDR3, as DNA: TGCGCCAGCAGTCGGACTAGCGGGGCCTACGAGCAGTACTTC. This codes for CASSRTSGAYEQYF.

The J gene is TRBJ2-3, the V gene TRBV30; D is uncertain. CDR3 length: 12 residues. CDR1 is GTSNPN, CDR2 SVGIG, per germline (reference sequence). Trimming removed 4 bases at V and 2 bases at J, with 7 bases between. CDR3 region: CAWTLSTDTQYF. DNA for the CDR3: TGTGCCTGGACTCTGTCCACAGATACGCAGTATTTT.

The rearrangement links TRBV11-2 to TRBJ1-2, with D possibly TRBD1 on 6 matching bases. The germline V and J ends were trimmed by 4 bases and 8 bases, with 11 bases remaining between them. The germline V gene encodes CDR1 SGHAT and CDR2 FQNNGV. The CDR3 has 12 residues. This CDR3 reads CASSSGVEGYTF. CDR3 bases: TGTGCCAGCAGCTCAGGGGTGGAAGGCTACACCTTC.

The chain is built from TRBV28 and TRBJ2-5; the D gene is possibly TRBD2 (5 bases). This CDR3 is 14 amino acids long. The V end was cut by 6 bases, the J end by 2 bases, with 13 bases between. In germline, CDR1 is MDHEN, CDR2 SYDVKM. CDR3 residues: CASRHTGEQETQYF. CDR3 in DNA: TGTGCCAGCAGACATACCGGGGAACAAGAGACCCAGTACTTC. Looking up the rest from reference TRBV28 and TRBJ2-5 gives the full variable domain: DVKVTQSSRYLVKRTGEKVFLECVQDMDHENMFWYRQDPGLGLRLIYFSYDVKMKEKGDIPEGYSVSREKKERFSLILESASTNQTSMYLCASRHTGEQETQYFGPGTRLLVL.

The V call is TRBV7-4, the J call TRBJ2-7, with 11 positions matching TRBD2. From germline, CDR1 is SGHVT and CDR2 SQSDAQ. The CDR3 length is 15 residues. V lost 5 bases and J lost 5; bases outside the gene matches: 8. Here the CDR3 reads CASSPIAGGLNEQYF. The CDR3 coding sequence is TGTGCCAGCAGCCCTATAGCGGGAGGGCTAAACGAGCAGTACTTC.

V is TRBV7-2 and J is TRBJ2-3; D may be TRBD2 (6 bases). V lost 0 bases, J lost 1 base, and 8 bases lay in between. Germline CDR1 reads SGHTA; CDR2 reads FQGNSA. The CDR3 is 15 residues long. The CDR3 DNA is TGTGCCAGCAGCTTAGCAAGCGGGCGCACAGATACGCAGTATTTT. As protein: CASSLASGRTDTQYF.